The 27 T cell receptor beta chains below all came from one sample that was sequenced in a study of regulatory T cells in long-lasting Graves disease. Time point noted: newly diagnosed GD, antithyroid drugs for less than 3 months. RNA extracted from PBMCs served as the sequencing template. CDR3-region Arm-PCR and iRepertoire HTBI primers produced the TCR beta libraries. MiXCR was run by TCRdb on the multiplex PCR reads, yielding one entry per CDR3 protein. This sample carries 450,000 to 650,000 distinct CDR3 sequences, about 16% of them seen once, and the ten largest clones take around 25%. This sample also belongs to another study, concerning T cells in Graves' hyperthyroidism and ophthalmopathy.

The sample was peripheral blood mononuclear cells (PBMCs), taken at new diagnosis, from a patient treated with antithyroid drugs. Every receptor here comes from a woman aged 40-60 years with Graves disease.

The gene calls are TRBV7-6 and TRBJ1-2; no clear D. The CDR3 consists of 16 residues. V lost 3 bases and J 8 bases, leaving 22 bases between the germline ends. Germline values: CDR1 SGHVS, CDR2 FNYEAQ. CDR3 region: CASSFTRYRPTVGYTF. For the CDR3, the DNA is TGTGCCAGCAGCTTCACCCGGTACAGACCTACGGTGGGCTACACCTTC. The whole variable domain, remainder taken from reference TRBV7-6 and TRBJ1-2, is GAGVSQSPRYKVTKRGQDVALRCDPISGHVSLYWYRQALGQGPEFLTYFNYEAQQDKSGLPNDRFSAERPEGSISTLTIQRTEQRDSAMYRCASSFTRYRPTVGYTFGSGTRLTVV.

A remark on this clonotype: A much larger clone sits a single nucleotide away, making a read error possible. The chain is built from TRBV2 and TRBJ1-2, with 7 positions matching TRBD1. There are 12 residues in the CDR3. Per the germline V gene, CDR1 is SNHLY and CDR2 is FYNNEI. Trimming removed 8 bases from V and 5 bases from J; junction bases left unmatched: 5. The CDR3 DNA reads as TGTGCCAGCTGGGACAGCTCATATGGCTACACCTTC. Translated, it gives CASWDSSYGYTF.

The chain recombines TRBV6-5 with TRBJ1-5, with unresolved D. V was trimmed by 1 base and J by 7 bases, leaving 5 bases between them. Germline V CDR1 and CDR2: MNHEY, SVGAGI. This CDR3 contains 12 residues. CDR3 nucleotides: TGTGCCAGCAGTTACTGGCAGCAGCCCCAGCATTTT. Protein: CASSYWQQPQHF.

V usage is TRBV19 and J usage is TRBJ2-1; TRBD2 matches at 11 bases. This CDR3 is built from 15 residues. CDR1 is LNHDA, CDR2 SQIVND, per germline (reference sequence). The V segment lost 5 bases and the J segment 13 bases; nucleotides outside the gene matches: 13. Here the CDR3 reads CASSRIAGGSDPQFF. CDR3 nucleotides: TGTGCCAGTAGTCGAATAGCGGGGGGGTCCGACCCTCAGTTCTTC.

This clonotype has at least ten counts. The chain recombines TRBV2 with TRBJ1-1; weak D call: TRBD1 (5 bases). V lost 6 bases, J lost 1 base, and 6 bases lay in between. Germline CDR1 reads SNHLY; CDR2 reads FYNNEI. The CDR3 sequence is 12 residues long. DNA of the CDR3: TGTGCCAGCAGCGGACAGAACACTGAAGCTTTCTTT. Translating it yields CASSGQNTEAFF.

At least ten counts were recorded for this clonotype. V and J are TRBV2 and TRBJ2-5; tentatively, D is TRBD2 (5 bases). CDR1 and CDR2 (germline): SNHLY, FYNNEI. This CDR3 has 13 residues. The V and J ends lost 5 bases and 5 bases respectively, with 12 bases between them. CDR3 nucleotide sequence: TGTGCCAGCAGTCCCCCAAGGAGGGAGACCCAGTACTTC. It codes for CASSPPRRETQYF. The variable domain in full, completed from reference TRBV2 and TRBJ2-5, reads EPEVTQTPSHQVTQMGQEVILRCVPISNHLYFYWYRQILGQKVEFLVSFYNNEISEKSEIFDDQFSVERPDGSNFTLKIRSTKLEDSAMYFCASSPPRRETQYFGPGTRLLVL.

This clonotype occurred many times. The chain is built from TRBV27 and TRBJ2-7; 7 positions agree with TRBD1. Germline V gives CDR1 MNHEY, CDR2 SMNVEV (reference sequence). Unmatched junction bases numbered 10, after V lost 5 bases and J lost 3 bases. The CDR3 loop spans 15 amino acids. The CDR3, as DNA: TGTGCCAGCAGTGCTCTGGTAGGGGGCAGCTACGAGCAGTACTTC. This translates into CASSALVGGSYEQYF.

The J gene is TRBJ2-2, the V gene TRBV12-3 or TRBV12-4, with D tentatively TRBD2 (6 bases). The CDR3 sequence is 17 residues long. V was shortened by 0 bases and J by 4 bases, with 15 bases between the two germline ends. The CDR3 sequence is CASSLALGGSGTGELFF. The CDR3 nucleotides are TGTGCCAGCAGTTTAGCGCTGGGGGGTAGTGGCACCGGGGAGCTGTTTTTT.

The chain is built from TRBV10-3 and TRBJ2-3; D may be TRBD2 (5 bases). The CDR3 sequence is 14 residues long. The V and J ends lost 0 bases and 5 bases respectively, with 9 bases between them. Germline CDR1 is ENHRY and CDR2 is SYGVKD. CDR3 in DNA: TGTGCCATCAGTGAGTCTAAAGGGAGAGATACGCAGTATTTT. Translation: CAISESKGRDTQYF.

This clonotype was seen a handful of times. V is TRBV30 and J is TRBJ2-3, with unresolved D. CDR3 length equals 15 residues. CDR1 is GTSNPN and CDR2 is SVGIG in the germline V gene (reference sequence). V shed 0 bases and J shed 5 bases, with 15 bases lying between them. CDR3 bases: TGTGCCTGGAGTGTGGGTGTGACGGAAAAAGATACGCAGTATTTT. This codes for CAWSVGVTEKDTQYF.

The gene calls are TRBV25-1 and TRBJ1-2; tentative D call: TRBD1 (5 bases). Germline CDR1 reads MGHDK; CDR2 reads SYGVNS. CDR3 length: 14 amino acids. V lost 3 bases and J 2 bases, leaving 10 bases between the germline ends. The CDR3 coding sequence is TGTGCCAGCAGTGATCCGGGGCGGAACTATGGCTACACCTTC. This sequence encodes CASSDPGRNYGYTF.

The V gene is TRBV2, the J gene TRBJ1-6; possibly TRBD1 for D (5 bases). Trimming took off 5 bases at V and 4 bases at J, with 12 bases between the two ends. The germline V gene has CDR1 SNHLY and CDR2 FYNNEI. The CDR3 is 15 amino acids. The CDR3 loop is CASSRDEGYNSPLHF. The DNA for the CDR3 is TGTGCCAGCAGTCGGGACGAGGGGTATAATTCACCCCTCCACTTT.

The genes are TRBV19 and TRBJ1-1, with TRBD1 as a possible D gene (5 bases). CDR3 length equals 14 residues. Germline V gene data show CDR1 as LNHDA and CDR2 as SQIVND (reference sequence). V was clipped by 3 bases and J by 1 base, with 9 bases between them. CDR3 sequence reads: CASSIFGGNTEAFF. The CDR3 region has the DNA TGTGCCAGTAGTATCTTCGGGGGGAACACTGAAGCTTTCTTT.

The chain couples TRBV3-1 to TRBJ2-1; 10 nucleotides line up with TRBD1. V dropped 1 base and J dropped 7; count of bases not matched to a gene: 10. Germline lookup yields CDR1 LGHDT and CDR2 YNNKEL (reference sequence). The CDR3 length is 17 residues. CDR3 DNA sequence: TGTGCCAGCAGCCAAGGATTGGGACAGGGGATTCGAAATGAGCAGTTCTTC. This translates into CASSQGLGQGIRNEQFF.

This clonotype showed up many times. This chain joins TRBV2 and TRBJ1-1, with a possible D match to TRBD1 (6 bases). The CDR3 is 13 amino acids. CDR1 and CDR2 from the germline V gene are SNHLY and FYNNEI. V lost 3 bases and J lost 5, with 10 bases in between. The CDR3 loop is CASSDGGSTEAFF. The CDR3 region has the DNA TGTGCCAGCAGTGACGGGGGCAGTACTGAAGCTTTCTTT.

The sample holds many counts of this clonotype. This chain joins TRBV7-8 and TRBJ2-7; D remains unclear. Deletions cut 1 base from V and 2 bases from J, with 6 bases between. The CDR3 length is 13 residues. Germline V gives CDR1 SGHVS, CDR2 FQNEAQ. The DNA for the CDR3 is TGTGCCAGCAGCTTAGTCCCGACCTACGAGCAGTACTTC. This sequence encodes CASSLVPTYEQYF.

At least ten counts were recorded for this clonotype. The chain joins TRBV12-3 or TRBV12-4 to TRBJ1-1, with D perhaps matching TRBD1 (5 bases). This CDR3 has 13 amino acids. V was pared by 7 bases and J by 3 bases, with 12 bases between. The CDR3 loop reads CASTRTGDTEAFF. Here the CDR3 DNA reads TGTGCCAGCACCCGAACGGGGGACACTGAAGCTTTCTTT.

This sequence joins TRBV7-2 and TRBJ1-3; D ambiguous. Germline CDR1 reads SGHTA; CDR2 reads FQGNSA. The CDR3 sequence is 15 residues long. Between the trimmed V and J ends, which lost 3 bases and 4 bases, there was a span of 13 bases. The CDR3 reads CASSFGPPGGNTIYF. In nucleotides, the CDR3 is TGTGCCAGCAGCTTCGGCCCCCCAGGAGGAAACACCATATATTTT. The full variable domain, with the rest looked up from reference TRBV7-2 and TRBJ1-3, is GAGVSQSPSNKVTEKGKDVELRCDPISGHTALYWYRQSLGQGLEFLIYFQGNSAPDKSGLPSDRFSAERTGGSVSTLTIQRTQQEDSAVYLCASSFGPPGGNTIYFGEGSWLTVV.

This clonotype has only a few counts. The gene calls are TRBV20-1 and TRBJ2-7; 7 bases are shared with TRBD1. This CDR3 has 13 amino acids. CDR1 is DFQATT, CDR2 SNEGSKA, per germline (reference sequence). Losses at the gene ends were 5 bases for V and 6 bases for J; bases not matched to a gene: 10. CDR3 residues: CSASAGGGGEQYF. The CDR3 DNA follows: TGCAGTGCTTCCGCAGGGGGTGGCGGCGAGCAGTACTTC.

The table lists this clonotype with many counts. The genes are TRBV28 and TRBJ2-1; the match to TRBD1 covers 10 bases. V gave up 10 bases and J gave up 6 bases; unmatched junction bases: 9. The CDR3 is made up of 14 amino acids. Germline CDR1 is MDHEN and CDR2 is SYDVKM. The CDR3 is CATEGQGIVNEQFF. In nucleotides, the CDR3 is TGTGCCACCGAGGGACAGGGGATCGTCAATGAGCAGTTCTTC.

This chain uses TRBV2 with TRBJ1-5, with D perhaps TRBD1 (6 bases). The CDR3 extends over 16 amino acids. In germline, CDR1 is SNHLY, CDR2 FYNNEI. Trimming left V 6 bases short and J 7 bases short, with 22 bases between. The CDR3 here is CASRPLGGGQRQPQHF. The CDR3 DNA is TGTGCCAGCAGGCCCCTGGGGGGGGGGCAGAGGCAGCCCCAGCATTTT.

This clonotype was recorded at least ten times. CDR3 DNA sequence: TGTGCCAGCAGCCCGACTAGCGGGGGGGCCCAAAACATTCAGTACTTC. It specifies CASSPTSGGAQNIQYF. The chain recombines TRBV12-3 or TRBV12-4 with TRBJ2-4, with 14 bases that match TRBD2. The CDR3 covers 16 residues. Trimming at V came to 6 bases and at J to 5 bases, leaving 6 bases not matched to a gene.

This clonotype was observed at least ten times. V is TRBV6-1 and J is TRBJ1-2; D unresolved. The V gene's germline CDR1 is MNHNS and CDR2 SASEGT. CDR3 length equals 14 residues. The ends were cut back, 4 bases at V and 8 bases at J, with 17 bases in the middle. The CDR3, as DNA: TGTGCCAGCAGTGGCGATAATCTGAGTCCCGGCTACACCTTC. Translated, it gives CASSGDNLSPGYTF.

The rearrangement uses TRBV20-1 and TRBJ1-3, with D perhaps matching TRBD1 (6 bases). CDR1 and CDR2 from the germline V gene are DFQATT and SNEGSKA (reference sequence). The CDR3 extends over 14 amino acids. V lost 4 bases, J lost 0 bases, and 10 bases lay in between. The DNA for the CDR3 is TGCAGTGCTACAAGGACAGCCTCTGGAAACACCATATATTTT. Translated: CSATRTASGNTIYF.

The chain uses TRBV20-1 and TRBJ2-2; tentative D call: TRBD2 (5 bases). CDR1 and CDR2 (germline): DFQATT, SNEGSKA (reference sequence). The V end lost 5 bases, the J end lost 4 bases, and 14 bases lay between the germline ends. The CDR3 sequence is 14 residues long. CDR3 sequence: CSAAGLAFTGELFF. The CDR3 DNA reads TGCAGTGCTGCTGGGCTAGCATTCACCGGGGAGCTGTTTTTT.

The sample holds many counts of this clonotype. The rearrangement uses TRBV3-1 and TRBJ2-1; TRBD2 aligns across 7 bases. Germline trimming cut 2 bases from V and 6 bases from J; bases unmatched to any gene: 7. Germline CDR1 is LGHDT and CDR2 is YNNKEL (reference sequence). This CDR3 spans 15 amino acids. The CDR3 spells CASSQPAGSPNEQFF. Written as DNA, the CDR3 is TGTGCCAGCAGCCAACCAGCGGGGTCCCCCAATGAGCAGTTCTTC.

This clonotype occurred a few times. An end of the junction differs from the germline gene, which may be a read error. V usage is TRBV7-8 and J usage is TRBJ2-7; D possibly corresponds to TRBD2 (5 bases). The CDR3 contains 14 residues. Germline loops: CDR1 SGHVS, CDR2 FQNEAQ. This chain's CDR3 is CASSPTATTYELYF. Written as DNA, the CDR3 is TGTGCCAGCAGCCCGACGGCGACTACCTACGAGCTGTACTTC.